The entry below gives a single T cell receptor beta chain sequence along with its context. Original analysis: Estimated nucleated cell counts came from reference gene primer amplification. Here immunoSEQ multiplex PCR was the method, and the copy in TCRdb shows in-frame clones only, minus some. The D gene and trimming were derived from the DNA, and the V and J assignments and clone size from that table. The sample lists 250,000 to 300,000 clones; about 76% were seen once. These data are taken from a study of blood T cell repertoires in COVID-19. Trimming stripped 4 bases from V and 11 bases from J, with 21 bases between. Germline CDR1 and CDR2: SGHNT and YYREEE (reference sequence). This CDR3 has 14 residues.

Sequenced: peripheral blood. The J gene is TRBJ1-1, the V gene TRBV5-4, with D perhaps TRBD1 (5 bases). This clonotype was sampled from a woman in her fifties or sixties with active or convalescent COVID-19. The CDR3 DNA reads as TGTGCCAGCAGCCTCGACACAGGAGGGCGCCAGGCTTTCTTT. This sequence encodes CASSLDTGGRQAFF.